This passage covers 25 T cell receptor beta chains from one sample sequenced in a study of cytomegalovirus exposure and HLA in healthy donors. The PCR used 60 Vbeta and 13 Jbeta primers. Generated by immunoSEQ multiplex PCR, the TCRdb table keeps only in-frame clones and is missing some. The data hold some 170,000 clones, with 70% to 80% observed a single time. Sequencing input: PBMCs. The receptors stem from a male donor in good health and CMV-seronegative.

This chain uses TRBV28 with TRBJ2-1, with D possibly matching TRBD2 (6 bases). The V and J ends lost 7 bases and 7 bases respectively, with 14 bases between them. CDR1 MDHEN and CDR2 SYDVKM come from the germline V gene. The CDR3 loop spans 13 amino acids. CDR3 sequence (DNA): TGTGCCAGCAATCCCCGGGGGAGTAATGAGCAGTTCTTC. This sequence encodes CASNPRGSNEQFF.

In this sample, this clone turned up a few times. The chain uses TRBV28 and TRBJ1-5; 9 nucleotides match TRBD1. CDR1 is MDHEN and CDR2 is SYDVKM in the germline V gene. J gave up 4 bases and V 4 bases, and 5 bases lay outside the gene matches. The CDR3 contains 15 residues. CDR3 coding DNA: TGTGCCAGCAGTTCCCCCGGGACAGGGAATCAGCCCCAGCATTTT. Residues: CASSSPGTGNQPQHF.

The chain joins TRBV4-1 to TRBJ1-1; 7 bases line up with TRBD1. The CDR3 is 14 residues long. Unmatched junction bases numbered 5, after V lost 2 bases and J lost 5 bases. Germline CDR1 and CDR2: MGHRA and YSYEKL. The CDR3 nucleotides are TGCGCCAGCAGCCAACAGAGGGACAGAACTGAAGCTTTCTTT. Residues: CASSQQRDRTEAFF.

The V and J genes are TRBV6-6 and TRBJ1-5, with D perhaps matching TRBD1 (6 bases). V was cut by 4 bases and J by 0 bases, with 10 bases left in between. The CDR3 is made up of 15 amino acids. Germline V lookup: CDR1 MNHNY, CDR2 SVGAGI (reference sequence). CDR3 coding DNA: TGTGCCAGCAGTTCCTACAGGGATAGCAATCAGCCCCAGCATTTT. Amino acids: CASSSYRDSNQPQHF.

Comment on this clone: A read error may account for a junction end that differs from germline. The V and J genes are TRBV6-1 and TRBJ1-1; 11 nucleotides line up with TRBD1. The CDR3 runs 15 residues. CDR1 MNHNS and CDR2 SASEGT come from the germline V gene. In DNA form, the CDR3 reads TGTGCCGGCAGTGCGACCGGGACAGGGGGCACTGAAGCTTTCTTT. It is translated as CAGSATGTGGTEAFF.

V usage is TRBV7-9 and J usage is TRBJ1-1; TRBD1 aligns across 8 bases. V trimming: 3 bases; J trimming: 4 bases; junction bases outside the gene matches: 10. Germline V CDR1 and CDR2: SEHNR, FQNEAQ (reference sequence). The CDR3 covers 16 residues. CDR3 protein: CASSLAGQATGTEAFF. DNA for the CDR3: TGTGCCAGCAGCTTGGCGGGACAGGCCACGGGCACTGAAGCTTTCTTT. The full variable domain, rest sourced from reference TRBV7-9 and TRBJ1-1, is DTGVSQNPRHKITKRGQNVTFRCDPISEHNRLYWYRQTLGQGPEFLTYFQNEAQLEKSRLLSDRFSAERPKGSFSTLEIQRTEQGDSAMYLCASSLAGQATGTEAFFGQGTRLTVV.

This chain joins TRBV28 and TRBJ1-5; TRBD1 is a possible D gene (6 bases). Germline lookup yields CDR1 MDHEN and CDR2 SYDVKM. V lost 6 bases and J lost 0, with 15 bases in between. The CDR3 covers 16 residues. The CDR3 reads CASSHRDGASNQPQHF. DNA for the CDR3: TGTGCCAGCAGCCACAGGGACGGAGCTAGCAATCAGCCCCAGCATTTT.

CDR3 sequence reads: CASRTQGGRGTEAFF. The CDR3 DNA reads as TGTGCCAGCAGGACACAGGGGGGGAGGGGCACTGAAGCTTTCTTT. The chain recombines TRBV2 with TRBJ1-1; 8 bases map to TRBD1. V dropped 6 bases and J dropped 4; count of bases not matched to a gene: 10. The length of the CDR3 is 15 residues. Germline CDR1 and CDR2: SNHLY and FYNNEI.

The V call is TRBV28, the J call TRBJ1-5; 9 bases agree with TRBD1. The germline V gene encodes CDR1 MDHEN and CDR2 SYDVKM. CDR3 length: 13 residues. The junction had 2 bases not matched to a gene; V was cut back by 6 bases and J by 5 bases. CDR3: CASRGQGYQPQHF. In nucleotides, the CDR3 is TGTGCCAGCAGGGGACAGGGCTATCAGCCCCAGCATTTT.

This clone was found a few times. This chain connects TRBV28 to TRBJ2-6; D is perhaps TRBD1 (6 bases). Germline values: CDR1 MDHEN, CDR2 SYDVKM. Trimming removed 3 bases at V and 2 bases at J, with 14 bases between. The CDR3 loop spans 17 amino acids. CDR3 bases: TGTGCCAGCAGTTTCTGGGGGCGGGTCACTGGGGCCAACGTCCTGACTTTC. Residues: CASSFWGRVTGANVLTF. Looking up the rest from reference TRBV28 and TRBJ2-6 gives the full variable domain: DVKVTQSSRYLVKRTGEKVFLECVQDMDHENMFWYRQDPGLGLRLIYFSYDVKMKEKGDIPEGYSVSREKKERFSLILESASTNQTSMYLCASSFWGRVTGANVLTFGAGSRLTVL.

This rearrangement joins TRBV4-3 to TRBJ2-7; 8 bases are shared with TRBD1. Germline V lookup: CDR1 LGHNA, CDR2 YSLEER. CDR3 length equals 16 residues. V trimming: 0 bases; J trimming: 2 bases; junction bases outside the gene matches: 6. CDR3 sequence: CASSQDMGTGTYEQYF. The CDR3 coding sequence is TGCGCCAGCAGCCAAGATATGGGGACAGGTACCTACGAGCAGTACTTC.

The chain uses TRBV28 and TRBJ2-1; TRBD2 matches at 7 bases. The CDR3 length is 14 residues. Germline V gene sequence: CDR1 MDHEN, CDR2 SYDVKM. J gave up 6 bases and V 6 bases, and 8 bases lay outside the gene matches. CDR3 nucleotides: TGTGCCAGCAGATCTATAAGCGGGGTCAATGAGCAGTTCTTC. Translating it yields CASRSISGVNEQFF. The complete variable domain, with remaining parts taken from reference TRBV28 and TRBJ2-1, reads DVKVTQSSRYLVKRTGEKVFLECVQDMDHENMFWYRQDPGLGLRLIYFSYDVKMKEKGDIPEGYSVSREKKERFSLILESASTNQTSMYLCASRSISGVNEQFFGPGTRLTVL.

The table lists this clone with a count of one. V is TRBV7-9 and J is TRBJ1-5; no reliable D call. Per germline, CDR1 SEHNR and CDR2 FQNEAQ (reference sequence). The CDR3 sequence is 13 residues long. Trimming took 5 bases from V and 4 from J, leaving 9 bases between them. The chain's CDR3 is CASSPTGNQPQHF. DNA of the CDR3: TGTGCCAGCAGCCCAACCGGTAATCAGCCCCAGCATTTT.

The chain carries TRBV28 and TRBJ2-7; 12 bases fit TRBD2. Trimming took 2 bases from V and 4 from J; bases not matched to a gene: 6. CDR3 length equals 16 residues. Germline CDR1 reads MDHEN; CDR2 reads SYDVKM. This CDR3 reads CASSLMGTSGRYEQYF. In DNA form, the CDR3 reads TGTGCCAGCAGTTTAATGGGTACTAGCGGGAGGTACGAGCAGTACTTC.

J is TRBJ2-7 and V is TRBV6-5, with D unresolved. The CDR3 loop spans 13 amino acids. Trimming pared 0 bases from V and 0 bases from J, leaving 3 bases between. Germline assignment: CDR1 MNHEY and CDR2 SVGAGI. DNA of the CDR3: TGTGCCAGCAGTTACTCATACTCCTACGAGCAGTACTTC. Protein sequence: CASSYSYSYEQYF.

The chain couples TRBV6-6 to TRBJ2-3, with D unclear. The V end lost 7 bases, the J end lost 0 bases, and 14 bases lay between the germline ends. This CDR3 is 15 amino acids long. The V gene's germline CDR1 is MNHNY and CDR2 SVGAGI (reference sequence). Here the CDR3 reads CASNARSASTDTQYF. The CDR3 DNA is TGTGCCAGCAACGCCCGGAGTGCTAGCACAGATACGCAGTATTTT.

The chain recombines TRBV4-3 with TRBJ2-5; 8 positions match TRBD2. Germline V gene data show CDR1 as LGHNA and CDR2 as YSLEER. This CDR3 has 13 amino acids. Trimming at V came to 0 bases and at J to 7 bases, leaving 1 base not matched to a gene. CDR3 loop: CASSQEREATQYF. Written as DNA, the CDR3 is TGCGCCAGCAGCCAAGAGCGGGAGGCGACCCAGTACTTC.

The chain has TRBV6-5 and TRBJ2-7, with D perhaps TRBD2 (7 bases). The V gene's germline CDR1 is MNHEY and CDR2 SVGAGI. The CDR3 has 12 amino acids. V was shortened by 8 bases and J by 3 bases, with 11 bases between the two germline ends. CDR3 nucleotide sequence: TGTGCCAGCCGGGGGGCGCACTACGAGCAGTACTTC. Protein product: CASRGAHYEQYF.

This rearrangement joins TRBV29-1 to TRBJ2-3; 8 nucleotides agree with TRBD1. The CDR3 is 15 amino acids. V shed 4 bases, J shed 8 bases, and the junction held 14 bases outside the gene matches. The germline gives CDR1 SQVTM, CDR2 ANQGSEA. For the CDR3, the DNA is TGCAGCGTTGGGTCCCAGGGGGCTTTACTCAGTACGCAGTATTTT. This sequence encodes CSVGSQGALLSTQYF.

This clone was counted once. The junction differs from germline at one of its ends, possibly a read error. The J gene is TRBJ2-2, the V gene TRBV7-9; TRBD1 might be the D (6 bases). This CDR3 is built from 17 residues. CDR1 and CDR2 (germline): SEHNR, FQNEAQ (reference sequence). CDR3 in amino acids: CASTLGAGGLITGELLF. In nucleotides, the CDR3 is TGTGCCAGCACCCTGGGGGCGGGTGGACTGATAACCGGGGAGCTGCTTTTT.

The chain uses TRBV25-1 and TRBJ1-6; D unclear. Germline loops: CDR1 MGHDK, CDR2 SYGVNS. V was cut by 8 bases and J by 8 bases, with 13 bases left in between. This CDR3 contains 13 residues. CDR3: CASRRGTDSPLHF. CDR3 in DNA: TGTGCCAGCCGGCGGGGAACGGATTCACCCCTCCACTTT.

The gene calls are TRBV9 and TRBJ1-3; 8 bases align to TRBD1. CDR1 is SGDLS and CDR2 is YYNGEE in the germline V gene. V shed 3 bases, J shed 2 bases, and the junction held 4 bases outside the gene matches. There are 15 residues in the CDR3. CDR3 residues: CASSAQQGAGNTIYF. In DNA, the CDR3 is TGTGCCAGCAGCGCTCAACAGGGGGCTGGAAACACCATATATTTT.

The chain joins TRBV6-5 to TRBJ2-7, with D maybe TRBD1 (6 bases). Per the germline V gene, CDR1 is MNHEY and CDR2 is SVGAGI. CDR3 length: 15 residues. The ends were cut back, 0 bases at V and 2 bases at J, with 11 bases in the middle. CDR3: CASSYSDRFTYEQYF. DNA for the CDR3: TGTGCCAGCAGTTACTCAGACAGGTTTACCTACGAGCAGTACTTC.

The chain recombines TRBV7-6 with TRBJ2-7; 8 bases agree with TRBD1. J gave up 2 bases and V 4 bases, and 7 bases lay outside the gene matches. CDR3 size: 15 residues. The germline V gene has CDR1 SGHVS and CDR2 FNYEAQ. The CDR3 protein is CASSSGTGPTYEQYF. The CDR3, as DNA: TGTGCCAGCAGCTCAGGGACAGGACCCACCTACGAGCAGTACTTC.

The CDR3, as DNA: TGTGCCAGCAGGACAGCGGGGAACACTGAAGCTTTCTTT. Amino acid sequence: CASRTAGNTEAFF. This chain uses TRBV28 with TRBJ1-1, with a possible D match to TRBD1 (5 bases). CDR1 and CDR2 (germline): MDHEN, SYDVKM. The CDR3 is 13 residues long. Trimming took 6 bases from V and 1 from J, leaving 9 bases between them.